This is a list of T cell receptor beta chains from one sample in a study of blood T cell repertoires in COVID-19. Profiling relied on immunoSEQ multiplex PCR, and the TCRdb table lists in-frame clones only, not all of them. There are around 130,000 clones in the sample; approximately 80% occur only once, and 10% to 15% lies in the top ten. The sequenced material came from peripheral blood. The receptors shown here come from a woman in her sixties or seventies with acute or convalescent COVID-19. Each CDR3 is given with its conserved first and last residue. The D gene is left open where the match is weak. Where a row states a size, it is once, few, many or the class of an expanded clone; other rows omit it.

clone size	V gene	D gene	J gene	CDR3 protein	CDR3 DNA
.	TRBV7-3	TRBD2	TRBJ2-2	CASSAPGLAGSGELFF	TGTGCCAGCAGCGCTCCGGGACTAGCGGGGAGCGGGGAGCTGTTTTTT
.	TRBV29-1	.	TRBJ1-1	CSVEAEKNTEAFF	TGCAGCGTTGAAGCGGAGAAGAACACTGAAGCTTTCTTT
.	TRBV19	TRBD1	TRBJ1-1	CASREQGFNTEAFF	TGTGCCAGTAGGGAACAGGGGTTCAACACTGAAGCTTTCTTT
.	TRBV5-1	.	TRBJ1-1	CASSEVDGVPFF	TGCGCCAGCAGCGAAGTTGACGGGGTCCCTTTCTTT
.	TRBV5-4	.	TRBJ1-2	CASSFSGAGYTF	TGTGCCAGCAGCTTCTCGGGTGCTGGCTACACCTTC
.	TRBV5-8	.	TRBJ2-1	CASSLIGAGEGSEQFF	TGTGCCAGCAGCTTAATAGGAGCGGGTGAGGGTAGTGAGCAGTTCTTC
.	TRBV4-1	TRBD1	TRBJ1-2	CASSQEGRGGAGTGYTF	TGCGCCAGCAGCCAAGAAGGGAGAGGGGGCGCTGGGACTGGCTACACCTTC
.	TRBV3-1/TRBV3-2	.	TRBJ1-4	CASSPSTGATNEKLFF	TGTGCCAGCAGCCCCTCGACAGGAGCAACTAATGAAAAACTGTTTTTT
.	TRBV2	.	TRBJ1-1	CASRYQANTEAFF	TGTGCCAGCAGGTACCAAGCGAACACTGAAGCTTTCTTT
few	TRBV7-2	TRBD1	TRBJ1-4	CASQKTGANEKLFF	TGTGCCAGTCAGAAGACAGGGGCTAATGAAAAACTGTTTTTT
once	TRBV11-3	TRBD2	TRBJ2-1	CASSSRGGPYNEQFF	TGTGCCAGCAGCTCACGGGGGGGCCCCTACAATGAGCAGTTCTTC
.	TRBV5-6	.	TRBJ1-1	CASSSFTEAFF	TGTGCCAGCAGTTCGTTCACTGAAGCTTTCTTT
.	TRBV6-4	.	TRBJ1-2	CASSDGRTYGYTF	TGTGCCAGCAGTGATGGCAGAACCTATGGCTACACCTTC
.	TRBV2	TRBD2	TRBJ2-1	CASTLGGGGREQFF	TGTGCCAGCACCCTCGGTGGGGGAGGGAGGGAGCAGTTCTTC
.	TRBV9	.	TRBJ1-2	CASSVAGQSYGYTF	TGTGCCAGCAGCGTAGCTGGACAGTCCTATGGCTACACCTTC
.	TRBV7-3	TRBD2	TRBJ2-5	CASSFGTSNTQYF	TGTGCCAGCAGCTTCGGGACTAGCAATACCCAGTACTTC
.	TRBV28	TRBD1	TRBJ1-5	CASSLITGERVQPQHF	TGTGCCAGCAGCCTAATAACAGGGGAAAGAGTTCAGCCCCAGCATTTT
.	TRBV10-3	.	TRBJ2-3	CAISGGQGRTDTQYF	TGTGCCATCAGCGGTGGTCAGGGGCGCACAGATACGCAGTATTTT
.	TRBV7-8	.	TRBJ1-2	CASSLNTGNYGYTF	TGTGCCAGCAGCTTAAATACAGGGAACTATGGCTACACCTTC
.	TRBV30	.	TRBJ1-2	CAWRREQGYGYTF	TGTGCCTGGAGACGTGAACAGGGTTATGGCTACACCTTC
.	TRBV10-3	.	TRBJ1-1	CATEGNTEAFF	TGTGCCACTGAGGGGAACACTGAAGCTTTCTTT
.	TRBV7-6	TRBD1	TRBJ1-1	CASSWSRNRGMNTEAFF	TGTGCCAGCAGCTGGAGCCGGAACAGGGGTATGAACACTGAAGCTTTCTTT
.	TRBV18	.	TRBJ1-4	CASSPPFRFNATNEKLFF	TGTGCCAGCTCACCACCTTTCAGATTTAATGCAACTAATGAAAAACTGTTTTTT
.	TRBV5-1	.	TRBJ2-5	CASSPFRESGTQYF	TGCGCCAGCAGCCCTTTCCGGGAGTCGGGGACCCAGTACTTC